The source of this TCR beta chain is a study of radiotherapy plus CTLA-4 blockade in lung cancer. The sample holds one count of this clone. CDR1 MDHEN and CDR2 SYDVKM come from the germline V gene. The CDR3 sequence is 15 residues long. V lost 9 bases and J lost 1; bases outside the gene matches: 7. Here immunoSEQ multiplex PCR was the method, and the copy in TCRdb shows in-frame clones only, minus some. Of fewer than 95,000 clones listed, 83% are singletons. This sequence originates from a human donor with non-small cell lung cancer who had stable disease on radiotherapy plus ipilimumab. The V and J genes are TRBV28 and TRBJ2-2, with 8 bases lining up with TRBD1. The sequences come from peripheral blood, collected from a patient treated with radiotherapy plus ipilimumab. The CDR3 reads CASSLGQGNTGELFF. The DNA for the CDR3 is TGTGCCAGTTCCCTCGGACAGGGGAACACCGGGGAGCTGTTTTTT. The entire variable domain, with the rest obtained from reference TRBV28 and TRBJ2-2, is as follows: DVKVTQSSRYLVKRTGEKVFLECVQDMDHENMFWYRQDPGLGLRLIYFSYDVKMKEKGDIPEGYSVSREKKERFSLILESASTNQTSMYLCASSLGQGNTGELFFGEGSRLTVL.